This T cell receptor beta chain comes out of a study of OX40 agonist ivuxolimab in advanced cancers. The overall study: Dose-escalation patients suffered from hepatocellular carcinoma, melanoma, renal cell or head and neck cancer.

Sampled blood was obtained at baseline, cycle 4 day 1, and cycle 7 day 1. Profiling relied on immunoSEQ multiplex PCR, and the TCRdb table lists in-frame clones only, not all of them. Of around 46,000 clones in the sample, 82% were seen once. Of note for this clone: Its cognate antigen is unknown.

Study outcomes and limitations: Expanded clones belonging to CD8+ T cells outnumbered, on average, those of CD4+. At doses 0.1 to 3.0 mg/kg, CD4+ and CD8+ clones expanded.

This sequence originates from an adult with an advanced solid tumor such as melanoma, head and neck, liver or kidney cancer. Sequenced material: CD4+ or CD8+ T cells sorted from blood, taken in a trial of the OX40 agonist ivuxolimab.

The CDR3 bases are TGTGCCAGCAGCCCTTACGACAGACACGAGACCCAGTACTTC. Translation: CASSPYDRHETQYF. The V call is TRBV11-2, the J call TRBJ2-5, with a weak D call TRBD1 (5 bases). This CDR3 comprises 14 residues. Trimming took off 5 bases at V and 5 bases at J, with 15 bases between the two ends. Germline loops: CDR1 SGHAT, CDR2 FQNNGV.